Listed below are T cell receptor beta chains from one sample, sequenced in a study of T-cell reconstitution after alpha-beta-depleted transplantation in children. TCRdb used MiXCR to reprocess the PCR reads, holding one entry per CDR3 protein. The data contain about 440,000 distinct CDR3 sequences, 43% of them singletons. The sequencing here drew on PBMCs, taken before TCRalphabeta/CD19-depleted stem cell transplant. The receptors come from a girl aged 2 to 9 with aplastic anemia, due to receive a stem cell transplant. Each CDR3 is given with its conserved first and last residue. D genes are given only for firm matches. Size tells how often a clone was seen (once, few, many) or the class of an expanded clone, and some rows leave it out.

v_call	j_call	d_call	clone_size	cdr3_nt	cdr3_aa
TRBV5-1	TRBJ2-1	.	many	TGCGCCAGCAGCGAAAGGACAGAGTCCTACAATGAGCAGTTCTTC	CASSERTESYNEQFF
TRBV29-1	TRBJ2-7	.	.	TGCAGCGTCCTGAGGGACTCCTACGAGCAGTACTTC	CSVLRDSYEQYF
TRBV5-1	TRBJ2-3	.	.	TGCGCCAGCAGCTCACCCCAGACAGATACGCAGTATTTT	CASSSPQTDTQYF
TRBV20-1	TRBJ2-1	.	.	TGCAGTGCTAGACTTTTCAGTTCCTACAATGAGCAGTTCTTC	CSARLFSSYNEQFF
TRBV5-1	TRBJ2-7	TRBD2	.	TGCGCCAGCAGCTTGATGACTAGCGGGACTTACTACGAGCAGTACTTC	CASSLMTSGTYYEQYF
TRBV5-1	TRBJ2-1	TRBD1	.	TGCGCCAGCAGCACCTGGACAGGGGACGAGCAGTTCTTC	CASSTWTGDEQFF
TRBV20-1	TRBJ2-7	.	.	TGCAGTGCTATCCTTACTACCAACTACGAGCAGTACTTC	CSAILTTNYEQYF
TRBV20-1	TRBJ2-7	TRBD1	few	TGCAGTGCACCGGACAGGGACTACGAGCAGTACTTC	CSAPDRDYEQYF
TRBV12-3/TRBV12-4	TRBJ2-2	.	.	TGTGCCAGCAAGTCGGGTTGGACCGGGGAGCTGTTTTTT	CASKSGWTGELFF
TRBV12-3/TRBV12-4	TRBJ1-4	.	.	TGTGCCAGCAGTTTTGTCAGGCACGAAAAACTGTTTTTT	CASSFVRHEKLFF
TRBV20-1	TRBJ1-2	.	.	TGCAGTGCCATCCCTGGGAGGGCTAACTATGGCTACACCTTC	CSAIPGRANYGYTF
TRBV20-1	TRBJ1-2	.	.	TGCAGTGCTACCGGCTACACCTTC	CSATGYTF
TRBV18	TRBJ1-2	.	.	TGTGCCAGCTCACCGGTCCGAGATGGCTACACCTTC	CASSPVRDGYTF
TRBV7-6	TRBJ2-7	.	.	TGTGCCAGCAGCTTAGGGCAGGCCGGTAGCTCCTACGAGCAGTACTTC	CASSLGQAGSSYEQYF
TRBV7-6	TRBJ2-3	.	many	TGTGCCAGCAGTCTGGGCCGTAGCACAGATACGCAGTATTTT	CASSLGRSTDTQYF
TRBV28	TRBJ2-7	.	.	TGTGCCAGCAGTTCGGCGGTCGAGCAGTACTTC	CASSSAVEQYF
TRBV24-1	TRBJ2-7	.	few	TGTGCCACCAGTGCAGGGGCCCCCTACGAGCAGTACTTC	CATSAGAPYEQYF
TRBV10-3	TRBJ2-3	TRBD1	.	TGTGCCCCGAGCGAGGGGGCTGGCACAGATACGCAGTATTTT	CAPSEGAGTDTQYF
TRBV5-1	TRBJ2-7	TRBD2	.	TGCGCCAGCAGCTTGGCCGCGGGAGCGATCTACGAGCAGTACTTC	CASSLAAGAIYEQYF
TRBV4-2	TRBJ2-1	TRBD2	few	TGTGCCAGCAGCCGCATGTCCGGGGCTAGCGGGAGTTTGGTAAATGAGCAGTTCTTC	CASSRMSGASGSLVNEQFF